This passage covers 21 T cell receptor beta chains from one sample sequenced in a study of T cells in narcolepsy. Method: immunoSEQ multiplex PCR; TCRdb's copy keeps in-frame clones and lacks some. This sample has roughly 30,000 clones, with roughly 80% found just once. The specimen was memory (CD45RA-) CD4+ T cells from blood. The receptors shown here come from a human donor in good health.

V and J are TRBV11-3 and TRBJ2-3; D might be TRBD1 (5 bases). From germline, CDR1 is SGHNT and CDR2 YENEEA. Trimming removed 1 base at V and 2 bases at J, with 10 bases between. The CDR3 has 15 residues. The CDR3: CASSLGRVDTDTQYF. DNA for the CDR3: TGTGCCAGCAGCTTAGGCAGGGTGGACACAGATACGCAGTATTTT.

This chain joins TRBV6-5 and TRBJ2-7, with no clear D. CDR3 length: 14 amino acids. CDR1 is MNHEY and CDR2 is SVGAGI in the germline V gene. V was cut by 5 bases and J by 6 bases, with 17 bases left in between. CDR3 residues: CASSNPTPVGEQYF. CDR3 sequence (DNA): TGTGCCAGCAGTAACCCTACTCCCGTCGGCGAGCAGTACTTC.

The V call is TRBV11-3, the J call TRBJ2-1, with a tentative D call TRBD2 (6 bases). Germline CDR1 reads SGHNT; CDR2 reads YENEEA. The CDR3 covers 15 residues. V lost 2 bases to trimming and J lost 0 bases, with 8 bases between them. The CDR3 DNA reads TGTGCCAGCAGCTTACGAGCGGGCTCCTACAATGAGCAGTTCTTC. Its translation is CASSLRAGSYNEQFF.

V usage is TRBV5-1 and J usage is TRBJ2-1; either TRBD1 or TRBD2 may supply D (6 bases each). CDR3 length: 15 amino acids. Trimming removed 4 bases at V and 3 bases at J, with 14 bases between. Germline CDR1 reads SGHRS; CDR2 reads YFSETQ. In DNA form, the CDR3 reads TGCGCCAGCAGCCGGGGGCACGAAGGCTACAATGAGCAGTTCTTC. Translation: CASSRGHEGYNEQFF. The full variable domain, rest sourced from reference TRBV5-1 and TRBJ2-1, is KAGVTQTPRYLIKTRGQQVTLSCSPISGHRSVSWYQQTPGQGLQFLFEYFSETQRNKGNFPGRFSGRQFSNSRSEMNVSTLELGDSALYLCASSRGHEGYNEQFFGPGTRLTVL.

Turning to this clone: Relative to the germline gene, one junction end is altered; a read error may explain this. The rearrangement uses TRBV7-9 and TRBJ1-1, with D possibly TRBD1 on 6 matching bases. CDR3 size: 15 residues. Germline-derived CDR1 and CDR2 are SEHNR and FQNEAQ (reference sequence). Here the CDR3 reads CASSVAGAWGTEAFF. The DNA of the CDR3 is TGTGCCAGCAGCGTAGCAGGGGCGTGGGGCACTGAAGCTTTCTTT. The whole variable domain, remainder taken from reference TRBV7-9 and TRBJ1-1, is DTGVSQNPRHKITKRGQNVTFRCDPISEHNRLYWYRQTLGQGPEFLTYFQNEAQLEKSRLLSDRFSAERPKGSFSTLEIQRTEQGDSAMYLCASSVAGAWGTEAFFGQGTRLTVV.

With regard to this clone: The junction shows a germline mismatch at one end, possibly a read error. The V call is TRBV5-6, the J call TRBJ1-1; possibly TRBD1 for D (5 bases). CDR1 is SGHDT and CDR2 is YYEEEE in the germline V gene. The CDR3 extends over 13 amino acids. CDR3 amino acids: CVSSFGGNTEAFF. The CDR3 bases are TGTGTCAGCAGCTTCGGGGGGAACACTGAAGCTTTCTTT.

The V gene is TRBV5-1, the J gene TRBJ2-2; D is unresolved. Germline CDR1 SGHRS, CDR2 YFSETQ. This CDR3 is built from 13 residues. V gave up 5 bases and J gave up 3 bases, with 8 bases separating them. CDR3 amino acids: CASRGQDTGELFF. In nucleotides, the CDR3 is TGCGCCAGCAGAGGGCAGGACACCGGGGAGCTGTTTTTT.

To note about this clone: Distinct nucleotide sequences in the sample also encode this CDR3. The chain carries TRBV7-2 and TRBJ1-1; D remains ambiguous. CDR1 is SGHTA and CDR2 is FQGNSA in the germline V gene. This CDR3 is built from 13 residues. Trimming took 5 bases from V and 6 from J, leaving 13 bases between them. CDR3 DNA: TGTGCCAGCAGCGTATTGAGGAGCGCTGAAGCTTTCTTT. This encodes CASSVLRSAEAFF. Supplemented by reference TRBV7-2 and TRBJ1-1, the full variable domain reads GAGVSQSPSNKVTEKGKDVELRCDPISGHTALYWYRQSLGQGLEFLIYFQGNSAPDKSGLPSDRFSAERTGGSVSTLTIQRTQQEDSAVYLCASSVLRSAEAFFGQGTRLTVV.

This clone showed up just once. As the CDR3 is not closed by the conserved phenylalanine or tryptophan, this likely results from a read error. CDR3 sequence reads: CASRYHAGASTDTQYL. CDR3 nucleotides: TGTGCCAGCAGATACCATGCGGGTGCTAGCACAGATACGCAGTATTTG. This sequence joins TRBV6-5 and TRBJ2-3; D might be TRBD2 (5 bases). The CDR3 extends over 16 amino acids. V lost 6 bases and J 0 bases, leaving 16 bases between the germline ends. Germline V CDR1 and CDR2: MNHEY, SVGAGI.

This clone was observed a few times. The V and J genes are TRBV5-4 and TRBJ2-7; D is ambiguous. This CDR3 is 14 amino acids long. Germline loops: CDR1 SGHNT, CDR2 YYREEE (reference sequence). The V end lost 3 bases, the J end lost 6 bases, and 16 bases lay between the germline ends. The CDR3 protein is CASSWSLEKGEQYF. The CDR3 region has the DNA TGTGCCAGCAGCTGGTCTTTGGAAAAGGGCGAGCAGTACTTC. The whole variable domain, remainder taken from reference TRBV5-4 and TRBJ2-7, is ETGVTQSPTHLIKTRGQQVTLRCSSQSGHNTVSWYQQALGQGPQFIFQYYREEENGRGNFPPRFSGLQFPNYSSELNVNALELDDSALYLCASSWSLEKGEQYFGPGTRLTVT.

Here the CDR3 reads CASSPSGTDNSPLHF. CDR3 in DNA: TGTGCCAGCAGCCCTTCCGGGACAGATAATTCACCCCTCCACTTT. This chain links TRBV5-6 with TRBJ1-6; 7 nucleotides match TRBD1. The CDR3 is 15 residues long. Germline lookup yields CDR1 SGHDT and CDR2 YYEEEE. V was clipped by 4 bases and J by 5 bases; unmatched bases: 6.

This clone was seen just once. The chain uses TRBV5-4 and TRBJ2-1, with TRBD2 matching 10 bases. Germline trimming cut 4 bases from V and 8 bases from J; bases unmatched to any gene: 6. Germline V gene sequence: CDR1 SGHNT, CDR2 YYREEE (reference sequence). The CDR3 spans 14 residues. DNA of the CDR3: TGTGCCAGCAGCCCCGAACTAGCGGGACATGAGCAGTTCTTC. It specifies CASSPELAGHEQFF.

This clone was observed a single time. The genes are TRBV6-6 and TRBJ1-2; 9 nucleotides agree with TRBD1. V trimming: 6 bases; J trimming: 8 bases; junction bases outside the gene matches: 10. The CDR3 spans 14 residues. The V gene's germline CDR1 is MNHNY and CDR2 SVGAGI (reference sequence). This chain's CDR3 is CASRNRDRVEGYTF. Here the CDR3 DNA reads TGTGCCAGCAGAAACAGGGACAGGGTTGAAGGCTACACCTTC.

This clone was recorded only once. This chain joins TRBV30 and TRBJ1-2; 10 bases match TRBD1. The CDR3 is 15 residues long. With 3 bases clipped from V and 7 bases from J, the junction kept 11 bases outside the gene matches. Germline V gene sequence: CDR1 GTSNPN, CDR2 SVGIG (reference sequence). The chain's CDR3 is CAWRDRDRGNGGYTF. The CDR3 coding sequence is TGTGCCTGGAGGGACCGGGACAGGGGAAACGGTGGCTACACCTTC. Complete variable domain (other parts from reference TRBV30 and TRBJ1-2): SQTIHQWPATLVQPVGSPLSLECTVEGTSNPNLYWYRQAAGRGLQLLFYSVGIGQISSEVPQNLSASRPQDRQFILSSKKLLLSDSGFYLCAWRDRDRGNGGYTFGSGTRLTVV.

The CDR3, as DNA: TGTGCCAGCAGCCGTTTAGCGGGGGGGGTCAATGAGCAGTTCTTC. Protein sequence: CASSRLAGGVNEQFF. The genes are TRBV14 and TRBJ2-1; the match to TRBD2 covers 11 bases. CDR3 length equals 15 residues. Trimming at V came to 4 bases and at J to 6 bases, leaving 5 bases not matched to a gene. CDR1 and CDR2 from the germline V gene are SGHDN and FVKESK.

The gene calls are TRBV15 and TRBJ2-2; D unclear. This CDR3 is built from 17 residues. Germline V CDR1 and CDR2: LNHNV, YYDKDF (reference sequence). Trimming shortened V by 0 bases and J by 5 bases, and 16 bases separated the two germline ends. DNA for the CDR3: TGTGCCACCAGCAGAGACCGGGCCACCCTGGGGACCGGGGAGCTGTTTTTT. It translates to CATSRDRATLGTGELFF.

The CDR3 nucleotides are TGCGCCAGCAGTGAGGCGACGGGCCCCCAAGAGACCCAGTACTTC. Translated: CASSEATGPQETQYF. The chain links TRBV10-1 to TRBJ2-5; D remains unclear. Between the trimmed V and J ends, which lost 2 bases and 1 base, there was a span of 11 bases. Per the germline V gene, CDR1 is WNHNN and CDR2 is SYGVQD (reference sequence). This CDR3 contains 15 residues.

The chain is built from TRBV19 and TRBJ2-7; D ambiguous. This CDR3 region has 13 residues. Trimming pared 5 bases from V and 6 bases from J, leaving 14 bases between. Per the germline V gene, CDR1 is LNHDA and CDR2 is SQIVND (reference sequence). The CDR3 nucleotides read TGTGCCAGTAGTCCCCGACCGGGTCCCGAGCAGTACTTC. Encoded protein: CASSPRPGPEQYF.

V gene TRBV11-2 combines with J gene TRBJ1-6; a weak D match, TRBD1 (6 bases). V was cut by 4 bases and J by 7 bases, with 17 bases left in between. The germline gives CDR1 SGHAT, CDR2 FQNNGV. The CDR3 loop spans 16 amino acids. The CDR3 reads CASSSTGGRGNSPLHF. The CDR3 nucleotides are TGTGCCAGCAGCTCGACGGGGGGGCGAGGGAATTCACCCCTCCACTTT.

J is TRBJ2-1 and V is TRBV6-4; 9 nucleotides agree with TRBD1. This CDR3 has 14 residues. Germline CDR1 reads MRHNA; CDR2 reads SNTAGT. With V trimmed by 5 bases and J by 5 bases, 4 bases remained unmatched. CDR3 coding DNA: TGTGCCAGCAGTACAGGGGGCGCGGACAATGAGCAGTTCTTC. Protein sequence: CASSTGGADNEQFF.

V usage is TRBV5-8 and J usage is TRBJ1-2; perhaps TRBD1 as D (6 bases). The CDR3 covers 12 residues. Trimming stripped 0 bases from V and 7 bases from J, with 7 bases between. The V gene's germline CDR1 is SGHTS and CDR2 YDEGEE. The CDR3 here is CASSLGRGGYTF. The DNA for the CDR3 is TGTGCCAGCAGCTTGGGCAGGGGTGGCTACACCTTC.